This is a list of T cell receptor beta chains from one sample in a study of cytomegalovirus exposure and HLA in healthy donors. Method: immunoSEQ multiplex PCR; TCRdb's copy keeps in-frame clones and lacks some. The sample has 150,000 or so clones, around 80% seen once. The material sequenced was PBMCs. The receptors originated from a female donor in good health and CMV-seronegative. Each CDR3 is given with its conserved first and last residue. A D gene is named only where the DNA matches it firmly.

CDR3aa,len,d_gene,j_gene,v_gene
CASSQTSGDTQYF,13,-,TRBJ2-3,TRBV18
CASSLQLGGMNTEAFF,16,-,TRBJ1-1,TRBV27
CASSQESGVTQYF,13,TRBD2,TRBJ2-4,TRBV4-3
CASSSGTSGSWPQYF,15,TRBD2,TRBJ2-3,TRBV27
CASSVTSGLPDTQYF,15,TRBD2,TRBJ2-3,TRBV19
CASSGSRTSGTETQYF,16,TRBD2,TRBJ2-5,TRBV7-2
CASKFGGAGELFF,13,-,TRBJ1-4,TRBV25-1
CASSWTAGERDTQYF,15,-,TRBJ2-3,TRBV4-2
CASSPVFPNQPQHF,14,-,TRBJ1-5,TRBV28
CAWSKRSDSLAGNQPQHF,18,-,TRBJ1-5,TRBV30
CASSVGGQGAYEQYF,15,TRBD1,TRBJ2-7,TRBV9
CASAGGHRDNEQFF,14,TRBD2,TRBJ2-1,TRBV4-3
CASSLHSTYNEQFF,14,-,TRBJ2-1,TRBV7-8
CASSNRQGLTEAFF,14,TRBD1,TRBJ1-1,TRBV7-3
CASGRKGETQYF,12,-,TRBJ2-5,TRBV28
CAWRVDRLISNTGELFF,17,TRBD1,TRBJ2-2,TRBV30
CSVGKASPGNEQFF,14,-,TRBJ2-1,TRBV29-1
CASSQGQGSEKLFF,14,TRBD1,TRBJ1-4,TRBV4-3
CASSPRFSSGNTIYF,15,-,TRBJ1-3,TRBV7-2
CATSRGGFSGNTIYF,15,-,TRBJ1-3,TRBV15
CASSRRTGSNEKLFF,15,TRBD1,TRBJ1-4,TRBV5-6
CASSFEAGGAGEQYF,15,TRBD1,TRBJ2-7,TRBV6-5
CSIQTGGRSDTQYF,14,TRBD1,TRBJ2-3,TRBV29-1
CASSGTRMAEQFF,13,TRBD2,TRBJ2-1,TRBV19
CASSLGFGQQAYGYTF,16,-,TRBJ1-2,TRBV7-3
CASSFISGVTGDTQYF,16,TRBD2,TRBJ2-3,TRBV5-1
CASSPVMTSGGLGPDTQYF,19,TRBD2,TRBJ2-3,TRBV18
CASSFRALSREQYF,14,-,TRBJ2-7,TRBV28
CASTNAGVGAFF,12,-,TRBJ1-1,TRBV19